This TCR beta chain was obtained from a study of blood T cell repertoires in COVID-19. Overall study: Some COVID-19 samples were acute and others convalescent; all came from the United States, Italy and Spain. PBMCs, B-cell-depleted T cells, or T cells were the source of the cDNA or gDNA that made up the material.

Original methodology: For nucleated cells, counts were estimated from reference gene primer amplification. Only in-frame clones appear in the TCRdb table, and some are missing; sequencing was by immunoSEQ multiplex PCR. The D gene and trimming were derived from the DNA, and the V and J assignments and clone size from that table. In the table there are 97,000 or so clones, roughly 86% of which are singletons. Germline V lookup: CDR1 SGHRS, CDR2 YFSETQ. The CDR3 is 14 residues long. V gave up 2 bases and J gave up 8 bases, with 14 bases separating them. The V gene is TRBV5-1, the J gene TRBJ1-5; the D gene is possibly TRBD1 (5 bases). The TCR sequence derives from a man between 35 and 55 years old with active or convalescent COVID-19. Sequenced sample: peripheral blood. Here the CDR3 DNA reads TGCGCCAGCAGCTTATCGGGGGATGGGAAGCCCCAGCATTTT. Its translation is CASSLSGDGKPQHF.